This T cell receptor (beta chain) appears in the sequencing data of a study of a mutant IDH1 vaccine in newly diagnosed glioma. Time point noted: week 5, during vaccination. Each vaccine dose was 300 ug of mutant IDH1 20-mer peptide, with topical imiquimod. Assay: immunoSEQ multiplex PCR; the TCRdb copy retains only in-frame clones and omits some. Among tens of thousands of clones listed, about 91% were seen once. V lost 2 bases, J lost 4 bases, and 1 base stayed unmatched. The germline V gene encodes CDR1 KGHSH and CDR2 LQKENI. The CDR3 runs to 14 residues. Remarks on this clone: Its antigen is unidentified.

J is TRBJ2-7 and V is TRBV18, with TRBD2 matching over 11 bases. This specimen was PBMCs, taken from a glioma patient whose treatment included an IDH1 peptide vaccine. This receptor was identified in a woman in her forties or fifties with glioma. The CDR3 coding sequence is TGTGCCAGCTCACCAGGACTAGCGGGTTACGAGCAGTACTTC. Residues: CASSPGLAGYEQYF.